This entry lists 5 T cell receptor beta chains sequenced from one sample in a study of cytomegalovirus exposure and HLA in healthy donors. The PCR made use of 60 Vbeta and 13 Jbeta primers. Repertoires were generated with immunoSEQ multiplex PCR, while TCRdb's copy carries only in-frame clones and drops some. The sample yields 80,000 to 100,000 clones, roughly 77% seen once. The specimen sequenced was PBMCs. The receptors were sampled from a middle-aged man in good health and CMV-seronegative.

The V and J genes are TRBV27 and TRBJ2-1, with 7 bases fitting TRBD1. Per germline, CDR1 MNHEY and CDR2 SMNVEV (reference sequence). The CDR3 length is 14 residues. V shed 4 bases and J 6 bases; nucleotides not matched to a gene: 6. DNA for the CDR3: TGTGCCAGCAGTTCGGGGACAGCTTTCAATGAGCAGTTCTTC. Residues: CASSSGTAFNEQFF.

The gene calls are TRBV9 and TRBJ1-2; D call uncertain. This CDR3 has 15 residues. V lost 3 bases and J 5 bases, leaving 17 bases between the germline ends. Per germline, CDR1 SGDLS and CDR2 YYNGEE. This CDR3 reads CASSAQITQTYGYTF. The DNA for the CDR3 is TGTGCCAGCAGCGCCCAAATCACGCAGACTTATGGCTACACCTTC.

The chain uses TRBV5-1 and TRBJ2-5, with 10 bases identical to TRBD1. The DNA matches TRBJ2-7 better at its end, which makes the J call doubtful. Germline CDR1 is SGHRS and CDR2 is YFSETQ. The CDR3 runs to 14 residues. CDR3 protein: CASSPGTGEYEQYF. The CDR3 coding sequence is TGCGCCAGCAGCCCGGGGACAGGGGAGTACGAGCAGTACTTC.

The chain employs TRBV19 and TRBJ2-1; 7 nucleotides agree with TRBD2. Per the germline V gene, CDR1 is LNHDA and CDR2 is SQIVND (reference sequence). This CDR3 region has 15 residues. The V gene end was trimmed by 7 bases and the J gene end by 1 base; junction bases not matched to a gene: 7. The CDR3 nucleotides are TGTGCCAGTACCAGGAGGGAGGGATCCTACAATGAGCAGTTCTTC. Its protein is CASTRREGSYNEQFF.

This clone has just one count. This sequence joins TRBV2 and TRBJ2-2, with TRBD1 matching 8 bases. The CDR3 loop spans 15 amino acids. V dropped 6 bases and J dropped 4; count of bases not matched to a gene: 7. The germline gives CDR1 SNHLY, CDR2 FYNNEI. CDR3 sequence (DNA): TGTGCCAGCAGGGTAGACAGGGGCGGCACCGGGGAGCTGTTTTTT. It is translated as CASRVDRGGTGELFF.